These 29 T cell receptor beta chains came from one sample sequenced in a study of OX40 agonist ivuxolimab in advanced cancers. Generated by immunoSEQ multiplex PCR, the TCRdb table keeps only in-frame clones and is missing some. There are around 70,000 clones in the sample; around nine tenths occur only once, and under 10% lies in the top ten. The sample was CD4+ or CD8+ T cells sorted from blood, taken in a trial of the OX40 agonist ivuxolimab. The source is an adult with an advanced solid tumor such as melanoma, head and neck, liver or kidney cancer.

The chain recombines TRBV6-6 with TRBJ2-1; no clear D. This CDR3 is 11 amino acids long. Between the trimmed V and J ends, which lost 8 bases and 8 bases, there was a span of 10 bases. Germline V CDR1 and CDR2: MNHNY, SVGAGI (reference sequence). CDR3 loop: CASRAAYEQFF. The CDR3 bases are TGTGCCAGCCGGGCGGCCTATGAGCAGTTCTTC.

Notes on this clone: One end of the junction does not line up with germline, which may come from a read error. The chain employs TRBV7-2 and TRBJ1-2; D gene uncertain. The germline V gene encodes CDR1 SGHTA and CDR2 FQGNSA. The CDR3 length is 8 residues. CDR3 DNA sequence: TGTGCCAGCAGCCGCCTGGACTTC. Translating gives CASSRLDF.

This chain uses TRBV9 with TRBJ1-5, with D maybe TRBD1 (6 bases). V was shortened by 3 bases and J by 1 base, with 8 bases between the two germline ends. Germline CDR1 SGDLS, CDR2 YYNGEE. The length of the CDR3 is 14 residues. DNA of the CDR3: TGTGCCAGCAGCGAGGGACAAAGCAATCAGCCCCAGCATTTT. As protein: CASSEGQSNQPQHF.

The chain recombines TRBV25-1 with TRBJ1-2; unclear D gene. This CDR3 comprises 14 residues. Germline V CDR1 and CDR2: MGHDK, SYGVNS. Trimming took 1 base from V and 3 from J, leaving 9 bases between them. Here the CDR3 DNA reads TGTGCCAGCAGTGAATTGGAAGTGGACTATGGCTACACCTTC. Translation gives CASSELEVDYGYTF.

The V call is TRBV11-2, the J call TRBJ2-1; 8 nucleotides agree with TRBD2. The CDR3 consists of 17 residues. The germline gives CDR1 SGHAT, CDR2 FQNNGV. V shed 1 base, J shed 8 bases, and the junction held 13 bases outside the gene matches. CDR3 protein: CASSLAGGGLAGDEQFF. CDR3 nucleotides: TGTGCCAGCAGCTTAGCCGGGGGTGGCCTAGCGGGTGATGAGCAGTTCTTC. Full variable domain (remainder filled in from reference TRBV11-2 and TRBJ2-1): EAGVAQSPRYKIIEKRQSVAFWCNPISGHATLYWYQQILGQGPKLLIQFQNNGVVDDSQLPKDRFSAERLKGVDSTLKIQPAKLEDSAVYLCASSLAGGGLAGDEQFFGPGTRLTVL.

V usage is TRBV7-3 and J usage is TRBJ2-1; TRBD1 matches at 9 bases. This CDR3 region has 14 residues. Germline V gives CDR1 SGHTA, CDR2 FQGTGA. The V and J ends lost 3 bases and 7 bases, in that order; junction bases with no gene match: 4. The CDR3 DNA reads TGTGCCAGCAGCTTTGGGACAGGGCATAATGAGCAGTTCTTC. This sequence encodes CASSFGTGHNEQFF.

This chain links TRBV7-3 with TRBJ2-5, with D unclear. CDR1 is SGHTA, CDR2 FQGTGA, per germline. The CDR3 totals 14 residues. The V end was cut by 5 bases, the J end by 3 bases, with 13 bases between. This CDR3 reads CASSPTPGEETQYF. CDR3 bases: TGTGCCAGCAGCCCCACACCAGGAGAAGAGACCCAGTACTTC.

The rearrangement joins TRBV13 to TRBJ1-5; 10 bases align to TRBD1. V gave up 0 bases and J gave up 2 bases; unmatched junction bases: 10. The CDR3 has 19 amino acids. The germline V gene has CDR1 PRHDT and CDR2 FYEKMQ (reference sequence). The CDR3: CASSLGRDRGFGGNQPQHF. The CDR3 coding sequence is TGTGCCAGCAGCTTAGGCCGGGACAGGGGATTCGGTGGCAATCAGCCCCAGCATTTT.

The chain joins TRBV2 to TRBJ2-7; D uncertain. CDR3 length: 15 residues. V was trimmed by 2 bases and J by 0 bases, leaving 11 bases between them. Germline values: CDR1 SNHLY, CDR2 FYNNEI. CDR3 region: CASSENGFSSYEQYF. The DNA for the CDR3 is TGTGCCAGCAGTGAAAACGGTTTCAGCTCCTACGAGCAGTACTTC.

The chain is built from TRBV6-4 and TRBJ2-7; 13 nucleotides agree with TRBD2. Germline CDR1 MRHNA, CDR2 SNTAGT. After removal of 7 bases from V and 2 bases from J, the junction contained 8 bases not matched to a gene. The CDR3 loop spans 16 amino acids. The CDR3 sequence: CASILTSGGPAYEQYF. CDR3 DNA: TGTGCCAGCATTCTGACTAGCGGGGGGCCCGCCTACGAGCAGTACTTC.

There are a few counts of this clone. CDR3 region: CASSLEQYTEAFF. CDR3 bases: TGTGCCAGCAGCTTAGAGCAGTACACTGAAGCTTTCTTT. The chain links TRBV13 to TRBJ1-1; unclear D gene. Germline CDR1 reads PRHDT; CDR2 reads FYEKMQ (reference sequence). The CDR3 length is 13 residues. V lost 1 base to trimming and J lost 3 bases, with 6 bases between them.

V and J are TRBV6-5 and TRBJ2-2; weak D call: TRBD2 (5 bases). The germline V gene encodes CDR1 MNHEY and CDR2 SVGAGI. This CDR3 comprises 14 residues. Trimming took off 2 bases at V and 6 bases at J, with 10 bases between the two ends. The CDR3 protein is CASSYVGVPGELFF. CDR3 sequence (DNA): TGTGCCAGCAGTTACGTCGGGGTCCCCGGGGAGCTGTTTTTT.

The chain combines TRBV6-4 with TRBJ2-2, with D hard to call. V was shortened by 0 bases and J by 0 bases, with 8 bases between the two germline ends. The CDR3 has 16 residues. Germline V gives CDR1 MRHNA, CDR2 SNTAGT. The CDR3 coding sequence is TGTGCCAGCAGTGACTCGCGCCAGCCGAACACCGGGGAGCTGTTTTTT. Amino acids: CASSDSRQPNTGELFF.

CDR3 coding DNA: TGTGCCAGCAGTTTTTCAACAGGGGGCGGCGAGCAGTACTTC. Translation gives CASSFSTGGGEQYF. V gene TRBV27 combines with J gene TRBJ2-7; 9 nucleotides line up with TRBD1. V lost 3 bases, J lost 6 bases, and 6 bases stayed unmatched. The CDR3 is 14 amino acids. Germline assignment: CDR1 MNHEY and CDR2 SMNVEV (reference sequence).

The rearrangement joins TRBV10-3 to TRBJ1-5; maybe TRBD1 (5 bases). The germline CDR1 and CDR2 sequences are ENHRY and SYGVKD. Trimming stripped 3 bases from V and 2 bases from J, with 8 bases between. The CDR3 has 14 amino acids. This CDR3 is CAISEGVGNQPQHF. The CDR3, as DNA: TGTGCCATCAGTGAAGGGGTAGGCAATCAGCCCCAGCATTTT.

This sequence joins TRBV6-5 and TRBJ2-1; D not resolved. The CDR3 extends over 13 amino acids. The germline V gene encodes CDR1 MNHEY and CDR2 SVGAGI. The V end lost 3 bases, the J end lost 10 bases, and 13 bases lay between the germline ends. In DNA form, the CDR3 reads TGTGCCAGCAGTTATGGTCGGATGGGCGAGCAGTTCTTC. Translating gives CASSYGRMGEQFF.

V usage is TRBV5-1 and J usage is TRBJ2-3; 8 bases agree with TRBD2. Germline assignment: CDR1 SGHRS and CDR2 YFSETQ. CDR3 length: 16 residues. V trimming: 5 bases; J trimming: 2 bases; junction bases outside the gene matches: 10. In DNA form, the CDR3 reads TGCGCCAGCAGAGTAGCGGGGAGAGATTTCACAGATACGCAGTATTTT. It encodes CASRVAGRDFTDTQYF.

The chain carries TRBV27 and TRBJ2-1, with 7 bases lining up with TRBD1. The CDR3 is 14 amino acids. V lost 5 bases to trimming and J lost 2 bases; unmatched junction nucleotides: 3. Germline V CDR1 and CDR2: MNHEY, SMNVEV (reference sequence). CDR3 region: CASSLDRAYNEQFF. The CDR3 DNA reads as TGTGCCAGCAGTCTCGACAGGGCCTACAATGAGCAGTTCTTC.

The rearrangement joins TRBV9 to TRBJ1-1; 7 positions match TRBD1. The CDR3 consists of 14 residues. V lost 4 bases and J lost 2; bases outside the gene matches: 5. Germline values: CDR1 SGDLS, CDR2 YYNGEE. This CDR3 reads CASSPRGLNTEAFF. The CDR3, as DNA: TGTGCCAGCAGCCCGAGGGGGCTTAACACTGAAGCTTTCTTT.

This chain uses TRBV2 with TRBJ2-1; 15 bases are a match to TRBD2. Germline CDR1 is SNHLY and CDR2 is FYNNEI. V dropped 4 bases and J dropped 2; count of bases not matched to a gene: 3. This CDR3 has 17 amino acids. The CDR3 sequence is CASSVGTSGGPYNEQFF. CDR3 DNA sequence: TGTGCCAGCAGTGTCGGGACTAGCGGGGGGCCCTACAATGAGCAGTTCTTC.

The chain joins TRBV30 to TRBJ2-7, with D maybe TRBD1 (6 bases). V dropped 4 bases and J dropped 3 bases, with 13 bases sitting between them. The CDR3 has 13 residues. CDR1 and CDR2 (germline): GTSNPN, SVGIG (reference sequence). As DNA, the CDR3 is TGTGCCTGGACGGTGGGGGCCGGCTACGAGCAGTACTTC. Translation gives CAWTVGAGYEQYF.

V usage is TRBV6-5 and J usage is TRBJ1-1, with D perhaps matching TRBD1 (6 bases). This CDR3 is 13 amino acids long. Per germline, CDR1 MNHEY and CDR2 SVGAGI. Deletions cut 2 bases from V and 5 bases from J, with 9 bases between. The CDR3 is CASSYEGGTEAFF. The CDR3 nucleotides read TGTGCCAGCAGTTACGAGGGGGGAACTGAAGCTTTCTTT.

CDR3 loop: CAISEPGTVFHEQYF. The CDR3 bases are TGTGCCATCAGTGAACCCGGGACAGTCTTCCACGAGCAGTACTTC. This sequence joins TRBV10-3 and TRBJ2-7, with 7 positions matching TRBD1. J was trimmed by 5 bases and V by 3 bases; bases with no gene match: 10. CDR1 and CDR2 from the germline V gene are ENHRY and SYGVKD. The CDR3 consists of 15 residues.

The chain employs TRBV5-1 and TRBJ2-7, with D perhaps TRBD2 (5 bases). This CDR3 region has 15 residues. From germline, CDR1 is SGHRS and CDR2 YFSETQ. Trimming stripped 4 bases from V and 6 bases from J, with 20 bases between. The CDR3 is CASSPEGPSSIEQYF. CDR3 DNA: TGCGCCAGCAGCCCAGAGGGTCCCTCGTCGATCGAGCAGTACTTC. Full variable domain (missing parts from reference TRBV5-1 and TRBJ2-7): KAGVTQTPRYLIKTRGQQVTLSCSPISGHRSVSWYQQTPGQGLQFLFEYFSETQRNKGNFPGRFSGRQFSNSRSEMNVSTLELGDSALYLCASSPEGPSSIEQYFGPGTRLTVT.

This chain joins TRBV9 and TRBJ1-3; TRBD1 matches at 12 bases. Losses at the gene ends were 3 bases for V and 2 bases for J; bases not matched to a gene: 9. Per germline, CDR1 SGDLS and CDR2 YYNGEE. The CDR3 covers 18 residues. Here the CDR3 reads CASSDPGTGGRAGNTIYF. CDR3 DNA sequence: TGTGCCAGCAGCGACCCAGGGACAGGGGGCAGAGCTGGAAACACCATATATTTT. Together with reference TRBV9 and TRBJ1-3, the CDR3 gives the full variable domain: DSGVTQTPKHLITATGQRVTLRCSPRSGDLSVYWYQQSLDQGLQFLIQYYNGEERAKGNILERFSAQQFPDLHSELNLSSLELGDSALYFCASSDPGTGGRAGNTIYFGEGSWLTVV.

The chain uses TRBV27 and TRBJ2-3; 15 nucleotides match TRBD2. This CDR3 is 21 amino acids long. Per germline, CDR1 MNHEY and CDR2 SMNVEV (reference sequence). The junction had 18 bases not matched to a gene; V was cut back by 8 bases and J by 0 bases. In DNA form, the CDR3 reads TGTGCCAGCTCAGTTTCCTGGACTAGCGGGGGGGCCGTACCTAGCACAGATACGCAGTATTTT. Translated: CASSVSWTSGGAVPSTDTQYF.

The chain is built from TRBV11-2 and TRBJ2-7; no definite D call. The CDR3 runs to 15 residues. Germline V gives CDR1 SGHAT, CDR2 FQNNGV. Trimming pared 4 bases from V and 2 bases from J, leaving 15 bases between. CDR3 region: CASSSTDGSTYEQYF. The CDR3 DNA reads TGTGCCAGCAGCTCAACCGACGGGTCCACCTACGAGCAGTACTTC.

The rearrangement links TRBV4-1 to TRBJ2-7, with D unclear. Germline CDR1 and CDR2: MGHRA and YSYEKL. CDR3 length equals 13 residues. The V gene lost 1 base and the J gene lost 0 bases, with 4 bases spanning the gap. The CDR3 DNA sequence: TGCGCCAGCAGCCAAGTCTTCTCCTACGAGCAGTACTTC. It encodes CASSQVFSYEQYF.

The gene calls are TRBV2 and TRBJ1-5, with TRBD1 identical over 8 bases. The ends lost 2 bases at V and 7 bases at J; junction bases unmatched: 10. CDR1 is SNHLY, CDR2 FYNNEI, per germline. The CDR3 runs 16 residues. The CDR3 reads CASSELGQGAGQPQHF. CDR3 sequence (DNA): TGTGCCAGCAGTGAACTTGGGCAGGGGGCTGGGCAGCCCCAGCATTTT.